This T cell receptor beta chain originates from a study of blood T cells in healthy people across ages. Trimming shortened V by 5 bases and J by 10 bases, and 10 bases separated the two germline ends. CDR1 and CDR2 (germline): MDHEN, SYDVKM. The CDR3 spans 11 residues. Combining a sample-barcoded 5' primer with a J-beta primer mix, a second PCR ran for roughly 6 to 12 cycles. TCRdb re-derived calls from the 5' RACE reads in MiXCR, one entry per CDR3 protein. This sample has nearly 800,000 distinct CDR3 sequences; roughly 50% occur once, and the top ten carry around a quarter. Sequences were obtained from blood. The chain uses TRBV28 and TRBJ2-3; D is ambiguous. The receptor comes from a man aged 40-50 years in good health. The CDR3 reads CASSLRASQYF. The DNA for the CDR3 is TGTGCCAGCAGTCTACGGGCCTCGCAGTATTTT.